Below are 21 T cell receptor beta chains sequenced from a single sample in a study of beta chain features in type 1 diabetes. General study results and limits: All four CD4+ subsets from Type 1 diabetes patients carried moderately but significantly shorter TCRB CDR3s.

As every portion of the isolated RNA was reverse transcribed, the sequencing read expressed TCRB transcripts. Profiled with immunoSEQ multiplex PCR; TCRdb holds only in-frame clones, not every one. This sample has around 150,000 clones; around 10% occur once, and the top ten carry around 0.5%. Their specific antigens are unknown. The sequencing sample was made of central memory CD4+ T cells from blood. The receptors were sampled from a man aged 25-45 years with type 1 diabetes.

For the CDR3, the DNA is TGTGCCAGCAGTTACAGACGAGCGGGAGAGCGGATCAATGAGCAGTTCTTC. Amino acid sequence: CASSYRRAGERINEQFF. V is TRBV13 and J is TRBJ2-1, with 8 bases that match TRBD2. CDR3 length: 17 amino acids. V lost 6 bases, J lost 6 bases, and 16 bases stayed unmatched. Germline loops: CDR1 PRHDT, CDR2 FYEKMQ (reference sequence).

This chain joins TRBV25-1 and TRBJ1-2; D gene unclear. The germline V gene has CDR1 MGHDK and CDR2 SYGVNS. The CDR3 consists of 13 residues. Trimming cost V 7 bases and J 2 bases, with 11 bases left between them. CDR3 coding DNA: TGTGCCAGCACCCCCTCGGGAAACTATGGCTACACCTTC. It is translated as CASTPSGNYGYTF.

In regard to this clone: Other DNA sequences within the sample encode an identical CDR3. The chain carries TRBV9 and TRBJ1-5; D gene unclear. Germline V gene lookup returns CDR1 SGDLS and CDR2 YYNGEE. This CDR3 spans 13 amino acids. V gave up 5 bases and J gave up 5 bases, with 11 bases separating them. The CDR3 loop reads CASSVDTDQPQHF. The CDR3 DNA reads TGTGCCAGCAGTGTCGACACGGATCAGCCCCAGCATTTT.

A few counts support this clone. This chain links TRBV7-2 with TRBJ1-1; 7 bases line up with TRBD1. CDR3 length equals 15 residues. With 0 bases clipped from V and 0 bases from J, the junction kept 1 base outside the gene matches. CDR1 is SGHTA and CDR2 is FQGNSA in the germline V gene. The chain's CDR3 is CASSLAGTVNTEAFF. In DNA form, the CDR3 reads TGTGCCAGCAGCTTAGCCGGGACAGTGAACACTGAAGCTTTCTTT.

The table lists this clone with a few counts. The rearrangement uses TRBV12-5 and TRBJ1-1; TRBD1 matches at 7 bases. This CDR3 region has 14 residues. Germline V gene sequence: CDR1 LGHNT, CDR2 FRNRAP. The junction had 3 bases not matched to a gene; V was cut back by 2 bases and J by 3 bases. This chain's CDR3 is CASGLTDRYTEAFF. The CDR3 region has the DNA TGTGCTAGTGGTTTGACGGACAGGTACACTGAAGCTTTCTTT.

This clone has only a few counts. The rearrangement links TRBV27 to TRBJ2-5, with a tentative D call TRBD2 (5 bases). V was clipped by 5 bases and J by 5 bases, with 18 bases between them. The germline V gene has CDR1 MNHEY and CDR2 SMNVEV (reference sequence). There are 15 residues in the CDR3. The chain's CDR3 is CASSRKLQGGETQYF. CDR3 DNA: TGTGCCAGCAGTAGGAAGCTCCAAGGCGGGGAGACCCAGTACTTC.

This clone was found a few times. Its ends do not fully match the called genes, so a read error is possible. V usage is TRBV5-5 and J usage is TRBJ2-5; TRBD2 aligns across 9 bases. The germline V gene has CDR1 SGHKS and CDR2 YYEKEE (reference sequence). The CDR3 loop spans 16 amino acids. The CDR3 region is CASSQGRLAAMGTQYF. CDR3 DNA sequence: TGCGCCAGCAGCCAAGGAAGACTAGCGGCTATGGGGACCCAGTACTTC.

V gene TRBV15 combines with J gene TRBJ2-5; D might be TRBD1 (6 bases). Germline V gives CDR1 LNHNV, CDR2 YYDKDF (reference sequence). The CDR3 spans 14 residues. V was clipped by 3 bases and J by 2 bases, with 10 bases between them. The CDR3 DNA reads TGTGCCACCAGCAGCAGGGGTTCTCAAGAGACCCAGTACTTC. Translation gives CATSSRGSQETQYF.

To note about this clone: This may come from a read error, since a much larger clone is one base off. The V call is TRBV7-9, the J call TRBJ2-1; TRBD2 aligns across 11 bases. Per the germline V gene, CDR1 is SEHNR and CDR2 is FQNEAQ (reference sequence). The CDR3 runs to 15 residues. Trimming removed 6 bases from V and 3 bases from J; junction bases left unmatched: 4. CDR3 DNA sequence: TGTGCCAGCAGGTCCGGGACTAGCGGCTACAATGAGCAGTTCTTC. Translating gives CASRSGTSGYNEQFF.

The CDR3 here is CSVGVGTGGTGELFF. The CDR3 DNA reads as TGCAGCGTTGGGGTGGGGACAGGGGGTACCGGGGAGCTGTTTTTT. V gene TRBV29-1 combines with J gene TRBJ2-2; TRBD1 matches at 11 bases. Germline CDR1 and CDR2: SQVTM and ANQGSEA. The V segment lost 4 bases and the J segment 5 bases; nucleotides outside the gene matches: 6. The CDR3 has 15 amino acids.

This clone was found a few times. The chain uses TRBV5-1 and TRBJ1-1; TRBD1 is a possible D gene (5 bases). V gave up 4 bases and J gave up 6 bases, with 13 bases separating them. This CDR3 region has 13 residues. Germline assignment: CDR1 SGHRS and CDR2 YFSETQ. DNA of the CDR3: TGCGCCAGCAGCCATGGGACTCTCGCTGAAGCTTTCTTT. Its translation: CASSHGTLAEAFF.

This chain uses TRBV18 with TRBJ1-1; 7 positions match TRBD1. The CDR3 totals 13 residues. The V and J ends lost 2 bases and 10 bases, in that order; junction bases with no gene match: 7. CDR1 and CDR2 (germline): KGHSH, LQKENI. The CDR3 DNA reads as TGTGCCAGCTCACCAGACAGGGCGTATGGAGCTTTCTTT. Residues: CASSPDRAYGAFF. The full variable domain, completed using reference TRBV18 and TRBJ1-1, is NAGVMQNPRHLVRRRGQEARLRCSPMKGHSHVYWYRQLPEEGLKFMVYLQKENIIDESGMPKERFSAEFPKEGPSILRIQQVVRGDSAAYFCASSPDRAYGAFFGQGTRLTVV.

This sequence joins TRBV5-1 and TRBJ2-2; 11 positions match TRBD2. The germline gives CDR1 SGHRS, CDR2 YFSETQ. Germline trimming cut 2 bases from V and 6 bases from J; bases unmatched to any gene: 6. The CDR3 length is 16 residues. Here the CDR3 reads CASSLKTSGTSGELFF. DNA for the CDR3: TGCGCCAGCAGCTTAAAGACTAGCGGGACATCCGGGGAGCTGTTTTTT.

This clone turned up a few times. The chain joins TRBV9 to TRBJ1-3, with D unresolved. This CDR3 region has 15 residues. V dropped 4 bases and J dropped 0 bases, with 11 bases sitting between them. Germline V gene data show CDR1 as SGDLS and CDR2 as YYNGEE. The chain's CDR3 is CASSPRTFSGNTIYF. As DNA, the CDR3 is TGTGCCAGCAGCCCCCGGACTTTCTCTGGAAACACCATATATTTT.

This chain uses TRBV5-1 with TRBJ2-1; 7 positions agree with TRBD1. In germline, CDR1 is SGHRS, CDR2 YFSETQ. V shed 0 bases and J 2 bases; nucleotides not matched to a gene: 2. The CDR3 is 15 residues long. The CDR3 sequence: CASSLGQGAYNEQFF. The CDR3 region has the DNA TGCGCCAGCAGCTTGGGTCAGGGGGCCTACAATGAGCAGTTCTTC.

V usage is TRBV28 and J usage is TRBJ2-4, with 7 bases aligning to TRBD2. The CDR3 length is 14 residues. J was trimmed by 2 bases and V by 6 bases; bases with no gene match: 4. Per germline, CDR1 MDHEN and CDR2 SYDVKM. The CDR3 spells CASSGGGTKNIQYF. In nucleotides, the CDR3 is TGTGCCAGCAGCGGCGGGGGAACCAAAAACATTCAGTACTTC.

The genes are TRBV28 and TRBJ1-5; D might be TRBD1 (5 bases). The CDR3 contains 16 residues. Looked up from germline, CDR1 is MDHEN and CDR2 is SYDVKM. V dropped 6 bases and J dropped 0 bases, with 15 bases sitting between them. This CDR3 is CASRIITGYSNQPQHF. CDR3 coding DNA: TGTGCCAGCAGGATTATTACAGGTTATAGCAATCAGCCCCAGCATTTT.

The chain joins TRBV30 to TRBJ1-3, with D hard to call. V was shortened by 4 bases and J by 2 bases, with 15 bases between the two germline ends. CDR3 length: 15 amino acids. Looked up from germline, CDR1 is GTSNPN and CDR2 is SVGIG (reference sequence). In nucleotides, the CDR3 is TGTGCCTGGAATGGAGGGCTCCTTCCTGGAAACACCATATATTTT. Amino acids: CAWNGGLLPGNTIYF.

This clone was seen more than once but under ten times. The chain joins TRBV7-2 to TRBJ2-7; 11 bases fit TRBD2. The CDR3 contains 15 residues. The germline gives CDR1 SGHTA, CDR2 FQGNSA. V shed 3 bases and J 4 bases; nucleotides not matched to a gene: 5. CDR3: CASSLTASGRYEQYF. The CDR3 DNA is TGTGCCAGCAGCTTGACGGCTAGCGGGAGGTACGAGCAGTACTTC.

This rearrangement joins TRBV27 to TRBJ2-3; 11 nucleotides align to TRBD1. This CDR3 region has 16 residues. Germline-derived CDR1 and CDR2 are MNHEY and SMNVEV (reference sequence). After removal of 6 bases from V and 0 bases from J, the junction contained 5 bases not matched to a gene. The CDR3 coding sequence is TGTGCCAGCAGGCACGGGGACAGGGGGAGCACAGATACGCAGTATTTT. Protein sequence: CASRHGDRGSTDTQYF.

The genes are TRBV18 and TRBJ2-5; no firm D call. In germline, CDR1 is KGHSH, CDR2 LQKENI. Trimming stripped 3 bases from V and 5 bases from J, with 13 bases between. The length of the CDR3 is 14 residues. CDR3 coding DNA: TGTGCCAGCTCACCGCCAGCGTCGGCTGAGACCCAGTACTTC. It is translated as CASSPPASAETQYF.